The 12 T cell receptor beta chains below all came from one sample that was sequenced in a study of tumor and adjacent non-tumor tissue in lung cancer. Three rounds of nested PCR, following a modified ARM-PCR protocol, produced the TCRbeta library. TCRdb passed the multiplex PCR reads through MiXCR, listing each CDR3 protein once. In the table there are more than 85,000 distinct CDR3 sequences, roughly 73% of which are singletons. The template was RNA from unsorted bulk tissue. The sequenced material came from lung tumor tissue. These receptors originate from an older woman with non-small cell lung cancer.

Worth noting for this clonotype: The conserved phenylalanine or tryptophan normally closing the CDR3 is absent here, so this likely arose from a read error. V is TRBV7-2 and J is TRBJ1-3, with D possibly matching TRBD1 (6 bases). This CDR3 region has 16 residues. Trimming stripped 2 bases from V and 0 bases from J, with 11 bases between. CDR1 is SGHTA, CDR2 FQGNSA, per germline. The CDR3 reads CASSLTQGLSGNTIYY. CDR3 nucleotide sequence: TGTGCCAGCAGCTTAACACAGGGCCTCTCTGGAAACACCATATATTAT.

To note about this clonotype: A much larger clonotype is one base distant, so this may be a read error. This chain joins TRBV4-1 and TRBJ1-2; tentatively, D is TRBD1 (5 bases). The CDR3 spans 17 residues. Germline V CDR1 and CDR2: MGHRA, YSYEKL. Here the CDR3 DNA reads TGCACCAGCAGCCAAGACGATGCCAGGGCCCCAGTCTATGGCTACACCTTC. This codes for CTSSQDDARAPVYGYTF.

The chain recombines TRBV20-1 with TRBJ2-5; TRBD1 is a possible D gene (5 bases). Per germline, CDR1 DFQATT and CDR2 SNEGSKA (reference sequence). V was trimmed by 6 bases and J by 8 bases, leaving 25 bases between them. The CDR3 has 15 amino acids. The CDR3 sequence: CSAQRGVNKAETQYF. Written as DNA, the CDR3 is TGCAGTGCCCAAAGGGGCGTAAACAAAGCAGAAACCCAGTACTTC.

This chain joins TRBV4-1 and TRBJ1-5; D perhaps matches TRBD1 (6 bases). Trimming removed 3 bases from V and 9 bases from J, with 18 bases in between. Looked up from germline, CDR1 is MGHRA and CDR2 is YSYEKL. CDR3 size: 15 residues. CDR3 nucleotide sequence: TGCGCCAGCAGCCAGGACCGGGACACTTATCGGCCCCAGCATTTT. Translation gives CASSQDRDTYRPQHF.

The rearrangement links TRBV5-1 to TRBJ1-2; D call uncertain. Germline V lookup: CDR1 SGHRS, CDR2 YFSETQ. The CDR3 is made up of 12 amino acids. V was trimmed by 8 bases and J by 4 bases, leaving 12 bases between them. CDR3 DNA sequence: TGCGCCAGTATCTTGAACGGCTATGGCTACACCTTC. Translating it yields CASILNGYGYTF.

On this clonotype: The conserved phenylalanine or tryptophan is not found at the CDR3 terminus, so this likely reflects a read error. The chain has TRBV20-1 and TRBJ2-3; perhaps TRBD2 as D (5 bases). CDR1 is DFQATT, CDR2 SNEGSKA, per germline (reference sequence). There are 13 residues in the CDR3. The CDR3 region has the DNA TGCAGTGCTAGTAAACCTAGCCCGGATATGCAGTATTAT. Protein product: CSASKPSPDMQYY.

This chain links TRBV20-1 with TRBJ2-3; 12 bases fit TRBD2. Germline-derived CDR1 and CDR2 are DFQATT and SNEGSKA (reference sequence). There are 16 residues in the CDR3. V lost 7 bases to trimming and J lost 4 bases; unmatched junction nucleotides: 12. CDR3 protein: CSVRASLAGGADTQYF. Here the CDR3 DNA reads TGCAGTGTTAGGGCCAGCCTAGCGGGGGGGGCAGATACGCAGTATTTT.

This clonotype was picked up a small number of times. A read error is possible here, since a much larger clone lies one base away. The chain uses TRBV29-1 and TRBJ1-1; 7 bases agree with TRBD1. Per the germline V gene, CDR1 is SQVTM and CDR2 is ANQGSEA. CDR3 length: 13 amino acids. The CDR3 DNA follows: TGCAGCGTCTCCGGGACAGCGAACATTGAAGCTTTCTTT. It is translated as CSVSGTANIEAFF.

Many counts were recorded for this clonotype. The V gene is TRBV6-2 or TRBV6-3, the J gene TRBJ1-5; D gene uncertain. Germline V gives CDR1 MNHEY, CDR2 SVGEGT. Trimming cost V 6 bases and J 5 bases, with 14 bases left between them. The CDR3 loop spans 14 amino acids. Here the CDR3 DNA reads TGTGCCAGCAGCAATAACCAATTCCATCAGCCCCAGCATTTT. Its translation: CASSNNQFHQPQHF.

The genes are TRBV11-1 and TRBJ1-1; D uncertain. Germline V gene sequence: CDR1 SGHAT, CDR2 FQDESV (reference sequence). CDR3 length equals 13 residues. Trimming shortened V by 7 bases and J by 0 bases, and 9 bases separated the two germline ends. The CDR3 sequence: CASILELNTEAFF. The CDR3 DNA reads TGTGCCAGCATTTTAGAATTGAACACTGAAGCTTTCTTT. The whole variable domain, remainder taken from reference TRBV11-1 and TRBJ1-1, is EAEVAQSPRYKITEKSQAVAFWCDPISGHATLYWYRQILGQGPELLVQFQDESVVDDSQLPKDRFSAERLKGVDSTLKIQPAELGDSAMYLCASILELNTEAFFGQGTRLTVV.

The count of this clonotype is one. Possible read error: a much larger clone is one base away. The CDR3 region has the DNA TGCAGTGCTAGAGATCGCCGGCCAGCGGGGGATTTCACAGATACGCAGTATTTT. Translation: CSARDRRPAGDFTDTQYF. V usage is TRBV20-1 and J usage is TRBJ2-3; 8 bases are shared with TRBD2. The J segment lost 2 bases and the V segment lost 0 bases, leaving 13 bases of the junction unmatched. The CDR3 is 18 residues long. Germline loops: CDR1 DFQATT, CDR2 SNEGSKA (reference sequence).

This chain joins TRBV11-3 and TRBJ1-6; D is unresolved. The V gene's germline CDR1 is SGHNT and CDR2 YENEEA. This CDR3 comprises 15 residues. This CDR3 reads CASSLEGRYNSPLHF. The CDR3 nucleotides read TGTGCTAGTAGCTTAGAGGGCAGATATAATTCACCCCTCCACTTT.